The clone carrying this T cell receptor (beta chain) was counted a few times. Compared with germline, one end of the junction differs, possibly owing to a read error. These data are taken from a study of regulatory T cells in long-lasting Graves disease. Background on the study: Graves' cases, newly diagnosed, had used antithyroid drugs under 3 months.

The CDR3 consists of 13 residues. CDR1 is SGHNT and CDR2 is YYREEE in the germline V gene (reference sequence). Time point described: newly diagnosed GD, antithyroid drugs for less than 3 months. RNA isolated from PBMCs was used to make the TCR library. With iRepertoire HTBI primers and Arm-PCR of CDR3 regions, TCR beta libraries were built. TCRdb reanalysed the multiplex PCR reads using MiXCR and keeps one entry per CDR3 protein. The sample lists fewer than 450,000 distinct CDR3 sequences; about 15% were seen once. This same sample was also part of a study on T cells in Graves' hyperthyroidism and ophthalmopathy. That work states: Used for diagnoses were clinical symptoms, serum thyroxine and TRAb, thyroid ultrasound and orbital computed tomography.

The sample here was peripheral blood mononuclear cells (PBMCs), taken at new diagnosis, from a patient treated with antithyroid drugs. This sequence was found in a woman in her 40s with Graves disease. V is TRBV5-4 and J is TRBJ1-1; D might be TRBD1 (5 bases). In DNA form, the CDR3 reads TGTGCCAGCAGCCTAATCGCGGACACTGAAGCCTTCTTT. This sequence encodes CASSLIADTEAFF.